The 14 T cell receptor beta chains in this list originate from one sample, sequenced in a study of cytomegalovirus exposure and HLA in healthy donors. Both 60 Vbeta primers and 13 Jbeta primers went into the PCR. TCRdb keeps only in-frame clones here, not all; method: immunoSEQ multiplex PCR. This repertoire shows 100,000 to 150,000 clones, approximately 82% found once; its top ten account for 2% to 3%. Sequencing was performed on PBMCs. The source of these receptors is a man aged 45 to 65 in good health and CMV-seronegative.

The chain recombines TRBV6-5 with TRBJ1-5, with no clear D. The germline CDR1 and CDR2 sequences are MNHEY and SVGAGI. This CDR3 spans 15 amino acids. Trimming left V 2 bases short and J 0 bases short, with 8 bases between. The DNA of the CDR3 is TGTGCCAGCAGTTACGACTCTCATAGCAATCAGCCCCAGCATTTT. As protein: CASSYDSHSNQPQHF.

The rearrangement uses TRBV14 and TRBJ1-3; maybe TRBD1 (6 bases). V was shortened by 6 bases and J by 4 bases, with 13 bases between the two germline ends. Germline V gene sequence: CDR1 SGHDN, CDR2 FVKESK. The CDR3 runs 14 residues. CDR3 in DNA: TGTGCCAGCAGACCAGGGGCCTGGGGAAACACCATATATTTT. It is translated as CASRPGAWGNTIYF.

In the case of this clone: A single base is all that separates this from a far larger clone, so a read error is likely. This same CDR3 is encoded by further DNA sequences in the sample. The CDR3 spells CASSQGGTGGNGYTF. The DNA of the CDR3 is TGCGCCAGCAGCCAAGGCGGGACAGGGGGCAATGGTTACACCTTC. This chain connects TRBV4-3 to TRBJ1-2; 12 bases are a match to TRBD1. Germline lookup yields CDR1 LGHNA and CDR2 YSLEER. The CDR3 totals 15 residues.

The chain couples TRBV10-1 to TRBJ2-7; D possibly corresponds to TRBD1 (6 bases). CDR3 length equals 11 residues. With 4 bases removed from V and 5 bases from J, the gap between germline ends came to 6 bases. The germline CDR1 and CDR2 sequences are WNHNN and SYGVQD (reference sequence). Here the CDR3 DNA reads TGCGCCAGCAGTGGGGACAACGAGCAGTACTTC. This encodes CASSGDNEQYF.

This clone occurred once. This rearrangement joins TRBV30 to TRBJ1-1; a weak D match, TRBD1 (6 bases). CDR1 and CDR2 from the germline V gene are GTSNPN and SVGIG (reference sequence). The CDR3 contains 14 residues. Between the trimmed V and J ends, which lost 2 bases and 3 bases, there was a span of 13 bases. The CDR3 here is CAWSRGAVYTEAFF. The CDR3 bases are TGTGCCTGGAGTCGGGGGGCCGTCTACACTGAAGCTTTCTTT.

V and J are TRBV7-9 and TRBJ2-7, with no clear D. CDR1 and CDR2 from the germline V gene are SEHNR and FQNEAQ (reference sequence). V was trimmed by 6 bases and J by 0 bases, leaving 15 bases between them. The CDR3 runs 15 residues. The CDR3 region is CASSRDSLSSYEQYF. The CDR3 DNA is TGTGCCAGCAGTCGAGACTCACTAAGCTCCTACGAGCAGTACTTC.

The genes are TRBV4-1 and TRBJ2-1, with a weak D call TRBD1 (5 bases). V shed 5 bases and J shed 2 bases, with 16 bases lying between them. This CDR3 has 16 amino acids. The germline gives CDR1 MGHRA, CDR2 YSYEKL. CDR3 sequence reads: CASSTPRQTAYNEQFF. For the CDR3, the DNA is TGCGCCAGCAGCACCCCCAGACAGACGGCCTACAATGAGCAGTTCTTC.

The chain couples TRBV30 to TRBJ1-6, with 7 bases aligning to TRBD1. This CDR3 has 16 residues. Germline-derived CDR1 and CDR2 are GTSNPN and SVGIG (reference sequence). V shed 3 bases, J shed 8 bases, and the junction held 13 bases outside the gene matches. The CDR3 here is CAWRRMTGQRDSPLHF. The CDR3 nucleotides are TGTGCCTGGAGACGTATGACGGGACAGAGGGATTCACCCCTCCACTTT.

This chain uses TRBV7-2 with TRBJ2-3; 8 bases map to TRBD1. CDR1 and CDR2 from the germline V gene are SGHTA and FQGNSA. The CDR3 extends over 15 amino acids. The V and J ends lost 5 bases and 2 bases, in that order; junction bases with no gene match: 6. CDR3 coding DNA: TGTGCCAGCAGCGCCCGGGACAGGCTCACAGATACGCAGTATTTT. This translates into CASSARDRLTDTQYF.

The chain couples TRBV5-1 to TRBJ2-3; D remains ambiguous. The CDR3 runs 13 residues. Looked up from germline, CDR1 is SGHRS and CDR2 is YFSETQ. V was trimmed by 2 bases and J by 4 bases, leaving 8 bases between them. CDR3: CASSLEYADTQYF. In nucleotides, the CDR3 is TGCGCCAGCAGCTTAGAGTACGCAGATACGCAGTATTTT.

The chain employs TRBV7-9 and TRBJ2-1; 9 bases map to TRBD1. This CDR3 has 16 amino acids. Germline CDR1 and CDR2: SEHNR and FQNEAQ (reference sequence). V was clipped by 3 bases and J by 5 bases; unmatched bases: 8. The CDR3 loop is CASSLGDRAGNNEQFF. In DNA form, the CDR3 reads TGTGCCAGCAGCTTGGGGGACAGGGCGGGAAACAATGAGCAGTTCTTC.

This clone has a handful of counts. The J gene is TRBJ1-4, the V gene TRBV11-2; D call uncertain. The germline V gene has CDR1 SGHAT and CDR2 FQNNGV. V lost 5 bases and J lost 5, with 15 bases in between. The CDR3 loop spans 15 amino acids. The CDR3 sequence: CASSPPGGVNEKLFF. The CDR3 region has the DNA TGTGCCAGCAGCCCCCCGGGAGGCGTGAATGAAAAACTGTTTTTT.

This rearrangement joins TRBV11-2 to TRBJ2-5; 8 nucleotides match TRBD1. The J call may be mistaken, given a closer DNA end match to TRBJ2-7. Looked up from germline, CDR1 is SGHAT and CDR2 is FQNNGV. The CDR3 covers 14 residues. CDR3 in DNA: TGTGCCAGCAGCTCGAGTCCGGGACAGGTCGAGCAGTACTTC. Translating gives CASSSSPGQVEQYF.

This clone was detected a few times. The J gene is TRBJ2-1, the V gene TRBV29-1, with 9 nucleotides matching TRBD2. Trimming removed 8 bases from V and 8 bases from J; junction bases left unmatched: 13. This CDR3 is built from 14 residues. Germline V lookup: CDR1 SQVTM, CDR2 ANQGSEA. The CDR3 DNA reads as TGCAGCTTACGCGGGGGGGTCGGAGGGGATGAGCAGTTCTTC. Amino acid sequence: CSLRGGVGGDEQFF.